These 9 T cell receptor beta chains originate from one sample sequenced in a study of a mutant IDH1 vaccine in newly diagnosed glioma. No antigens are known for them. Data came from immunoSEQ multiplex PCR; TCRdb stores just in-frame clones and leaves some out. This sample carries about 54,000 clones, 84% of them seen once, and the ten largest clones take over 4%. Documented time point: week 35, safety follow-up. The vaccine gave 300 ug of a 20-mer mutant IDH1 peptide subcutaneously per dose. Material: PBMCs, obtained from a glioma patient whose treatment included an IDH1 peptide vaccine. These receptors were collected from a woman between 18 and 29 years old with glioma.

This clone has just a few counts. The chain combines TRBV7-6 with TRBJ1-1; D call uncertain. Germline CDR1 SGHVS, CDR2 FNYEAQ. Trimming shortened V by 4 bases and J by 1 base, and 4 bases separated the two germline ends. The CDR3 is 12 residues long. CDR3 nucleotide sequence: TGTGCCAGCAGCTCCAAGAACACTGAAGCTTTCTTT. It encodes CASSSKNTEAFF. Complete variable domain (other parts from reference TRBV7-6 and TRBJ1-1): GAGVSQSPRYKVTKRGQDVALRCDPISGHVSLYWYRQALGQGPEFLTYFNYEAQQDKSGLPNDRFSAERPEGSISTLTIQRTEQRDSAMYRCASSSKNTEAFFGQGTRLTVV.

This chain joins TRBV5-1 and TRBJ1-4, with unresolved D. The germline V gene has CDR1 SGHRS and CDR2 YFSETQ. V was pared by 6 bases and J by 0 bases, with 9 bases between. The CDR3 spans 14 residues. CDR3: CASKQLATNEKLFF. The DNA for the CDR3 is TGCGCCAGCAAACAGCTCGCAACTAATGAAAAACTGTTTTTT.

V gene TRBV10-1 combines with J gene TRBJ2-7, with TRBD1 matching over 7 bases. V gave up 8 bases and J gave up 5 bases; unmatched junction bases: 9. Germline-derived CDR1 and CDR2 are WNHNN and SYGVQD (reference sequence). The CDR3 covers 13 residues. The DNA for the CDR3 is TGCGCCAGCCCGGGCGACAGGGTCAACGAGCAGTACTTC. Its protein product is CASPGDRVNEQYF.

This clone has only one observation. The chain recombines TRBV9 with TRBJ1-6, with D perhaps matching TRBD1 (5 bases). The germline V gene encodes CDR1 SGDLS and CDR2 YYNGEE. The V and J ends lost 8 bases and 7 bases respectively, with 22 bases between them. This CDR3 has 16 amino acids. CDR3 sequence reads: CASSQWGEGLNSPLHF. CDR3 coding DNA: TGTGCCAGTTCGCAGTGGGGGGAAGGCCTCAATTCACCCCTCCACTTT.

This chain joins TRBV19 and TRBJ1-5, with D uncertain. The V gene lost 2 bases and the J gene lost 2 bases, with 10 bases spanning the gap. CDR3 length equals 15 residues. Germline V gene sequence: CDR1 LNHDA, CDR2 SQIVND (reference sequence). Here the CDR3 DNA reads TGTGCCAGTAGTATAATGGGTGACGGCAATCAGCCCCAGCATTTT. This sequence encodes CASSIMGDGNQPQHF.

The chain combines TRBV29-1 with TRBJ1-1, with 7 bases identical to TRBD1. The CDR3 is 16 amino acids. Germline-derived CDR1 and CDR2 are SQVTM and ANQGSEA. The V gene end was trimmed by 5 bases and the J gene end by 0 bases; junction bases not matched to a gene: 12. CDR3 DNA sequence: TGCAGCGTTTCCCAGGGGACAGCTAACATGAACACTGAAGCTTTCTTT. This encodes CSVSQGTANMNTEAFF. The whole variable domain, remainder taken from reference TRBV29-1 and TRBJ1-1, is SAVISQKPSRDICQRGTSLTIQCQVDSQVTMMFWYRQQPGQSLTLIATANQGSEATYESGFVIDKFPISRPNLTFSTLTVSNMSPEDSSIYLCSVSQGTANMNTEAFFGQGTRLTVV.

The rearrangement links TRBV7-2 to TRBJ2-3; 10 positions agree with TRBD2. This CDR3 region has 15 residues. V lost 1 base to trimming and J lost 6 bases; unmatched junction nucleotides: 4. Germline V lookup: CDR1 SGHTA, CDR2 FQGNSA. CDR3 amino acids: CASSLGAGGRDTQYF. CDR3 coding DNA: TGTGCCAGCAGCTTAGGAGCGGGGGGGCGGGATACGCAGTATTTT.

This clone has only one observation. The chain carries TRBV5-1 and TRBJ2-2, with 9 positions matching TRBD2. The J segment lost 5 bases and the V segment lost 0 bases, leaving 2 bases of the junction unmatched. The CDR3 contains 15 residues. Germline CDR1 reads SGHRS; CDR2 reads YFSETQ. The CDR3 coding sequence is TGCGCCAGCAGCTTGGAAAGCGGGAGGACCGGGGAGCTGTTTTTT. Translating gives CASSLESGRTGELFF.

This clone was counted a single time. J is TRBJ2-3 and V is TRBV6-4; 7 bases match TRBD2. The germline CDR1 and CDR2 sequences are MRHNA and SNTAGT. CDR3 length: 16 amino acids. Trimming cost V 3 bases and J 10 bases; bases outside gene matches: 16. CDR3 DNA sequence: TGTGCCAGCAGTGAATTGGCGGGAGAGGGGCCCGAGGCGCAGTATTTT. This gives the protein CASSELAGEGPEAQYF.